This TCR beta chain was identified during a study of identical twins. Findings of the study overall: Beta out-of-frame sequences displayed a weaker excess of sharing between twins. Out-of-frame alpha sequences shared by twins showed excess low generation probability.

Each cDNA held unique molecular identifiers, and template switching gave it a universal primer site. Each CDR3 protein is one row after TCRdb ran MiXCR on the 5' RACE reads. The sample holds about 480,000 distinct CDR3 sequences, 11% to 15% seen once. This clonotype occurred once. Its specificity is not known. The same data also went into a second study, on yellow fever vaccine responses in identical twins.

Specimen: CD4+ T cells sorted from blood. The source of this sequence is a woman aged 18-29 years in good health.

In nucleotides, the CDR3 is TGTGCCAGCAGCCAAAGCGGGGGGGCGACCGGGGAGCTGTTTTTT. Residues: CASSQSGGATGELFF. The chain combines TRBV7-2 with TRBJ2-2; 10 nucleotides agree with TRBD2. Germline CDR1 and CDR2: SGHTA and FQGNSA. V lost 5 bases and J lost 5; bases outside the gene matches: 5. The CDR3 covers 15 residues.